This TCR beta chain is drawn from a study of CD8 T cells in Susac syndrome (dated by TCRdb to between 2019 and 2020). About the investigation overall: Among the sequenced Susac syndrome patients, five or six had clinically active disease and fewer than ten were in clinical remission. At the time of blood withdrawal, Susac syndrome patients were either therapy-naive, taking corticosteroids (with some also receiving IVIg), or on IVIg alone. The study compared CD8+ T cell repertoire clonality among over 9 healthy donors, roughly 14 Susac syndrome patients and 15 multiple sclerosis patients. The study used repertoire sequencing to test whether antigen drove CD8+ T cell activation and differentiation in Susac syndrome. Overall results and qualifications from the work: The number of individuals in the TCR sequencing and HLA analysis was recognized as being relatively small. CD8+ repertoires in Susac syndrome showed clonal expansion, which was highest in CD8+ TEMRA cells and was greater in clinically active patients than in remitting patients. In the total CD8+ and CD8+ TEMRA repertoires, approximately 17 and five Susac-specific public clones, respectively, were identified.

As regards this clonotype: Its antigen is unknown. The record has no base qualities; no much larger clone is one base away.

Peripheral blood CD8+ and CD4+ T cells from healthy donors, Susac syndrome patients and multiple sclerosis patients were profiled by high-throughput TCR beta sequencing. The Susac syndrome patients fulfilled recently defined diagnostic criteria for definite or probable disease. Bulk CD8+ and CD4+ T cells were purified magnetically by negative isolation, whereas CD8+ TEMRA cells were enriched by FACS. Blood was drawn into EDTA tubes, processed within 24 hours, and PBMCs were isolated by density gradient centrifugation. PBMCs intended for TCR sequencing were frozen in liquid nitrogen and were later thawed in a 37 degrees C water bath. The sorted or isolated CD4+, CD8+ and CD8+ TEMRA cells had a purity of 90% or higher. RNA was extracted using the RNeasy kit, and about 0.45 to 1 microgram was reverse transcribed with random hexamers. The immunoSEQ multiplex PCR assay, covering 54 Vbeta and 13 Jbeta segments, was used to amplify TCR beta CDR3 regions. PCR amplification bias was corrected using a synthetic template baseline for primer optimization and computational correction. As for the authors' bioinformatics: Reads were annotated to V, D and J genes according to IMGT and were analyzed with immunoSEQ Analyzer, with only productive sequences retained. Clonality was computed as one minus Shannon entropy normalized by log2 of the number of productive unique sequences. For each patient and control, public and private clones were evaluated among the 100 most prevalent clones. Clones were defined as Susac-specific if absent from the healthy and MS cohorts, from over a thousand published viral clones and from other ImmuneACCESS disease sequences. TCRdb itself trimmed the public reads at Q25 with fastp, ran MiXCR and retained productive beta chains. Each record represents a unique CDR3 protein, reported with the most common genes and DNA among its rows. In this record, the V and J calls reflect TCRdb's handling and not the investigators' own analysis. This sample lists fewer than 60,000 distinct CDR3 sequences; 85% to 95% were detected once. Of the sample, 0.75% falls within the top ten clones.

The sequence was obtained from a human donor with Susac syndrome. The specimen was CD8+ T cells from PBMCs.

The CDR3 in this case is CASSSTGWEQYF. The sequenced DNA is TGTGCCAGCAGTAGCACAGGGTGGGAGCAGTACTTC. The chain couples TRBV27 to TRBJ2-7; D gene: possibly TRBD1, on 6 matching bases. Sequences MNHEY (CDR1) and SMNVEV (CDR2) are obtained from the germline V gene (reference sequence). V and J are truncated by 5 bases and 7 bases respectively, leaving an intervening sequence of 12 bases. Reading from cysteine to phenylalanine, the CDR3 counts 12 amino acids. Kept here is only the CDR3 DNA, which spans 36 bases and is read in frame from base 1.